This TCR beta chain originates from a study of CD8+CD57+ T cells in acquired aplastic anemia. Background on the study: The study obtained about 10.8 million reads on average for CD4+ cells from healthy donors.

Germline V gene lookup returns CDR1 DFQATT and CDR2 SNEGSKA (reference sequence). The CDR3 spans 12 residues. The use of genomic DNA as template underpinned the TCR beta VDJ and CDR3 profiling. TCRdb analysed the reads with MiXCR anew, one entry per CDR3 protein. The table records hundreds of thousands of distinct CDR3 sequences, around 68% of them present only once. Study results and caveats: A set of 25 to 30 CD8+ CDR3 sequences was shared between patients and controls, and these sequences appeared highly expressed in patients.

Notes on this clonotype: Its cognate antigen is unknown. At one boundary the junction diverges from the germline segment, which might be a read error.

The sample taken for sequencing was sorted CD4+, CD8+, or CD8+CD57+ T cells (not recorded which) from PBMCs. The rearrangement joins TRBV20-1 to TRBJ2-1; no reliable D call. The receptor was isolated from a human donor in good health, serving as a control. Written as DNA, the CDR3 is TGCAGTGCTAGAGGAAGGGCTGCGGTGCACGTCTTC. Amino acid sequence: CSARGRAAVHVF.